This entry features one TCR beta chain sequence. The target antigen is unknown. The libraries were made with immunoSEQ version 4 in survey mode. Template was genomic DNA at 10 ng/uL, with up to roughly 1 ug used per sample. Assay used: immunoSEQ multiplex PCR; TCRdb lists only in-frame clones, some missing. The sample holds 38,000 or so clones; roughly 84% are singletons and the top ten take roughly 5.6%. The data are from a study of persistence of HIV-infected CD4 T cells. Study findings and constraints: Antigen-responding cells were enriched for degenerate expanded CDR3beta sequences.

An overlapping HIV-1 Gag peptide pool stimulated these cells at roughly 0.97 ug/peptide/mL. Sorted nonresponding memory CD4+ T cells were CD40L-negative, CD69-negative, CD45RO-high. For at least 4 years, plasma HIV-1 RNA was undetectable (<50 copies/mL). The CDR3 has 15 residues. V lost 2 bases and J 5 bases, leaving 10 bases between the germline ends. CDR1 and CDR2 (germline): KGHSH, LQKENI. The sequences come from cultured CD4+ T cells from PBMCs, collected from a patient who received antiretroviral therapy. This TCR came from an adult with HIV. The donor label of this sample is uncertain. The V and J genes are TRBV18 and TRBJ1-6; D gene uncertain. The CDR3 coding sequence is TGTGCCAGCTCACCAAATGCTGCCAATAATTCACCCCTCCACTTT. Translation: CASSPNAANNSPLHF.